The clone carrying this T cell receptor (beta chain) appeared once. The antigen is not known. This sample was included in a study of OX40 agonist ivuxolimab in advanced cancers. Broader study findings: In a subset of nonresponders, normalized T-cell clonal expansion was also low. CD4+ T cells averaged fewer expanded clones than CD8+ T cells. The investigators did not determine what antigen specificity the expanded peripheral T cells had.

The trim removed 5 bases at V and 4 bases at J, leaving 9 bases unmatched. Germline-derived CDR1 and CDR2 are SGHAT and FQNNGV. The CDR3 is made up of 15 amino acids. Sequencing used immunoSEQ multiplex PCR; TCRdb keeps in-frame clones, though not all of them. Found here are 50,000 to 65,000 clones, roughly 85% of them singletons; the top ten hold roughly 0.79%. Sampling of blood occurred at baseline, cycle 4 day 1, and cycle 7 day 1. The J gene is TRBJ2-3, the V gene TRBV11-2; 7 bases are shared with TRBD1. This clonotype was obtained from an adult with an advanced solid tumor such as melanoma, head and neck, liver or kidney cancer. This specimen was CD4+ or CD8+ T cells sorted from blood, taken in a trial of the OX40 agonist ivuxolimab. CDR3 in amino acids: CASSAFTGAPDTQYF. The CDR3 DNA reads as TGTGCCAGCAGCGCCTTCACAGGGGCTCCAGATACGCAGTATTTT.